What follows are 32 T cell receptor beta chains derived from one specimen sequenced in a study of T cells in localized non-small cell lung cancer. TCRdb keeps only in-frame clones here, not all; method: immunoSEQ multiplex PCR. This sample has around 41,000 clones, with around 86% found just once. Sample: peripheral blood, taken before any cancer treatment. The receptors were sampled from a man aged 35 to 69 with stage I lung adenocarcinoma.

The chain employs TRBV15 and TRBJ1-4; D is perhaps TRBD1 (5 bases). V was trimmed by 5 bases and J by 5 bases, leaving 9 bases between them. The germline V gene encodes CDR1 LNHNV and CDR2 YYDKDF (reference sequence). CDR3 length equals 13 residues. The chain's CDR3 is CATSPRGNEKLFF. Written as DNA, the CDR3 is TGTGCCACCAGCCCCCGGGGGAATGAAAAACTGTTTTTT.

The genes are TRBV9 and TRBJ2-1, with 13 nucleotides matching TRBD2. There are 18 residues in the CDR3. Losses at the gene ends were 4 bases for V and 0 bases for J; bases not matched to a gene: 7. Germline CDR1 reads SGDLS; CDR2 reads YYNGEE. This CDR3 is CASSSGTSGVSSYNEQFF. CDR3 in DNA: TGTGCCAGCAGCTCTGGGACTAGCGGGGTAAGCTCCTACAATGAGCAGTTCTTC.

This clone was observed a few times. The gene calls are TRBV4-1 and TRBJ2-6; tentative D call: TRBD1 (6 bases). Germline V gene lookup returns CDR1 MGHRA and CDR2 YSYEKL. This CDR3 has 16 amino acids. V lost 0 bases to trimming and J lost 4 bases, with 10 bases between them. The DNA of the CDR3 is TGCGCCAGCAGCCAAGATTCCGGGACAGGGGCCAACGTCCTGACTTTC. It yields the protein CASSQDSGTGANVLTF.

The gene calls are TRBV7-2 and TRBJ1-1, with no clear D. V lost 3 bases to trimming and J lost 3 bases, with 14 bases between them. Germline V gene sequence: CDR1 SGHTA, CDR2 FQGNSA. The CDR3 has 15 residues. CDR3 in DNA: TGTGCCAGCAGCTTCAATCTGAACGGGGACACTGAAGCTTTCTTT. As protein: CASSFNLNGDTEAFF.

The rearrangement joins TRBV15 to TRBJ2-3; 7 bases map to TRBD2. V lost 8 bases, J lost 0 bases, and 2 bases stayed unmatched. The CDR3 totals 13 residues. CDR1 is LNHNV, CDR2 YYDKDF, per germline (reference sequence). This CDR3 is CATLSGSTDTQYF. CDR3 nucleotide sequence: TGTGCCACCCTTAGCGGGAGCACAGATACGCAGTATTTT.

The V call is TRBV7-9, the J call TRBJ2-7, with D perhaps matching TRBD2 (6 bases). The CDR3 runs to 15 residues. Germline V gene sequence: CDR1 SEHNR, CDR2 FQNEAQ (reference sequence). The V end lost 2 bases, the J end lost 5 bases, and 16 bases lay between the germline ends. CDR3 nucleotide sequence: TGTGCCAGCAGCTTAATCGGGACTCCTCCTAACGAGCAGTACTTC. Its protein is CASSLIGTPPNEQYF.

The chain couples TRBV9 to TRBJ2-7, with 7 bases that match TRBD2. V was clipped by 0 bases and J by 5 bases; unmatched bases: 11. Per the germline V gene, CDR1 is SGDLS and CDR2 is YYNGEE. This CDR3 has 16 residues. CDR3 sequence (DNA): TGTGCCAGCAGCGTAGGGGCGAGCGGGGCCCCCCACGAGCAGTACTTC. This gives the protein CASSVGASGAPHEQYF. Supplemented by reference TRBV9 and TRBJ2-7, the full variable domain reads DSGVTQTPKHLITATGQRVTLRCSPRSGDLSVYWYQQSLDQGLQFLIQYYNGEERAKGNILERFSAQQFPDLHSELNLSSLELGDSALYFCASSVGASGAPHEQYFGPGTRLTVT.

This chain connects TRBV30 to TRBJ2-7; TRBD2 might be the D (6 bases). CDR3 size: 14 residues. V lost 3 bases and J lost 0, with 12 bases in between. CDR1 is GTSNPN, CDR2 SVGIG, per germline (reference sequence). CDR3 sequence reads: CAWRCGEGSYEQYF. DNA for the CDR3: TGTGCCTGGAGATGCGGGGAAGGCTCCTACGAGCAGTACTTC.

A word on this clone: One end of the junction is discordant with germline, which a read error may explain. The chain links TRBV7-7 to TRBJ2-3; D ambiguous. CDR3 length equals 15 residues. CDR1 and CDR2 (germline): SSHAT, FNYEAQ (reference sequence). The CDR3 coding sequence is TGTGCTAGCAGCTTAAGCTGGTCTCGAACAGATACGCAGTATTTT. Its translation is CASSLSWSRTDTQYF.

The sample holds a few counts of this clone. This rearrangement joins TRBV7-8 to TRBJ2-7, with D unclear. The CDR3 is 11 residues long. Trimming stripped 0 bases from V and 5 bases from J, with 2 bases between. CDR1 and CDR2 from the germline V gene are SGHVS and FQNEAQ. The CDR3 nucleotides read TGTGCCAGCAGCTTAGCGAACGAGCAGTACTTC. It yields the protein CASSLANEQYF.

The chain recombines TRBV19 with TRBJ2-3; TRBD2 aligns across 7 bases. With V trimmed by 9 bases and J by 4 bases, 10 bases remained unmatched. The germline V gene has CDR1 LNHDA and CDR2 SQIVND (reference sequence). This CDR3 contains 14 residues. The CDR3 is CASRTRGGADTQYF. Written as DNA, the CDR3 is TGTGCCAGCCGAACTAGGGGAGGGGCAGATACGCAGTATTTT.

The chain joins TRBV5-1 to TRBJ2-7; no clear D. Between the trimmed V and J ends, which lost 2 bases and 7 bases, there was a span of 13 bases. The CDR3 runs 13 residues. Germline V lookup: CDR1 SGHRS, CDR2 YFSETQ. CDR3 bases: TGCGCCAGCAGCTTAGACTTAGGAACGGAGCAGTACTTC. Translating gives CASSLDLGTEQYF.

The chain employs TRBV4-2 and TRBJ1-6, with 7 nucleotides matching TRBD1. This CDR3 is 14 amino acids long. Germline CDR1 is LGHNA and CDR2 is YNFKEQ. The V segment lost 4 bases and the J segment 7 bases; nucleotides outside the gene matches: 4. CDR3 DNA sequence: TGTGCCAGCAGCCTGACAGGGTTGAATTCACCCCTCCACTTT. This sequence encodes CASSLTGLNSPLHF.

The chain links TRBV10-3 to TRBJ2-1; 12 nucleotides line up with TRBD1. The CDR3 spans 14 residues. Germline CDR1 ENHRY, CDR2 SYGVKD. V gave up 7 bases and J gave up 8 bases; unmatched junction bases: 6. The CDR3 nucleotides are TGTGCCATCATGGGGACAGGGGGCGCGGATGAGCAGTTCTTC. Translated: CAIMGTGGADEQFF.

V and J are TRBV5-1 and TRBJ2-2, with TRBD2 matching over 7 bases. Germline V gene lookup returns CDR1 SGHRS and CDR2 YFSETQ. This CDR3 region has 14 residues. J gave up 4 bases and V 4 bases, and 4 bases lay outside the gene matches. CDR3 protein: CASSPAGVTGELFF. CDR3 sequence (DNA): TGCGCCAGCAGCCCGGCGGGGGTCACCGGGGAGCTGTTTTTT.

This rearrangement joins TRBV7-6 to TRBJ2-1, with D perhaps assigned TRBD1 or TRBD2 (10 bases each). The V end was cut by 5 bases, the J end by 7 bases, with 33 bases between. Germline CDR1 is SGHVS and CDR2 is FNYEAQ. The CDR3 has 20 amino acids. Written as DNA, the CDR3 is TGTGCCAGCAGCCTACTGACAGGGGGCGGCCTAGCGGGAGTGGGAAATGAGCAGTTCTTC. This sequence encodes CASSLLTGGGLAGVGNEQFF. The variable domain in full, with the rest retrieved from reference TRBV7-6 and TRBJ2-1, is GAGVSQSPRYKVTKRGQDVALRCDPISGHVSLYWYRQALGQGPEFLTYFNYEAQQDKSGLPNDRFSAERPEGSISTLTIQRTEQRDSAMYRCASSLLTGGGLAGVGNEQFFGPGTRLTVL.

This sequence joins TRBV5-1 and TRBJ2-1, with TRBD2 identical over 10 bases. CDR3 length: 18 amino acids. V was pared by 0 bases and J by 2 bases, with 8 bases of the junction left unmatched. Germline CDR1 reads SGHRS; CDR2 reads YFSETQ. The CDR3 nucleotides are TGCGCCAGCAGCTTGGCAGCTAGCGGGAGTATAACCTACAATGAGCAGTTCTTC. The encoded protein is CASSLAASGSITYNEQFF.

The chain couples TRBV6-5 to TRBJ1-4, with TRBD1 as a possible D gene (5 bases). CDR3 size: 15 residues. In germline, CDR1 is MNHEY, CDR2 SVGAGI. V lost 0 bases and J 8 bases, leaving 13 bases between the germline ends. DNA of the CDR3: TGTGCCAGCAGTTACTCGAGGGGCGCGGGGGAAAAACTGTTTTTT. This codes for CASSYSRGAGEKLFF.

The chain carries TRBV6-1 and TRBJ1-1; D remains unclear. Germline CDR1 MNHNS, CDR2 SASEGT. Trimming pared 1 base from V and 0 bases from J, leaving 6 bases between. The CDR3 has 14 amino acids. The CDR3 DNA reads TGTGCCAGCAGTGAAGGGGCGGTGAACACTGAAGCTTTCTTT. Its translation: CASSEGAVNTEAFF.

The chain carries TRBV18 and TRBJ2-3; weak D call: TRBD2 (5 bases). The CDR3 totals 16 residues. The germline V gene has CDR1 KGHSH and CDR2 LQKENI. V shed 2 bases and J shed 2 bases, with 14 bases lying between them. The CDR3: CASSPFEGENTDTQYF. CDR3 nucleotides: TGTGCCAGCTCACCATTCGAGGGAGAGAACACAGATACGCAGTATTTT.

The chain joins TRBV11-1 to TRBJ2-3; 7 bases align to TRBD1. This CDR3 contains 15 residues. V dropped 6 bases and J dropped 0; count of bases not matched to a gene: 6. CDR1 and CDR2 from the germline V gene are SGHAT and FQDESV (reference sequence). CDR3 DNA: TGTGCCAGCAGGTCCGGGACAGTTAGCACAGATACGCAGTATTTT. The encoded protein is CASRSGTVSTDTQYF.

This sequence joins TRBV27 and TRBJ2-7; possibly TRBD2 for D (7 bases). Germline V gene data show CDR1 as MNHEY and CDR2 as SMNVEV (reference sequence). This CDR3 is 14 amino acids long. V was cut by 6 bases and J by 3 bases, with 15 bases left in between. The CDR3 region has the DNA TGTGCCAGCAGGGGGGGGCCTAACTTCTACGAGCAGTACTTC. Its translation: CASRGGPNFYEQYF.

CDR3 in DNA: TGTGCCAGCAGCTTGGTTTCGCTAGCGGGAGTCGGGAACACCGGGGAGCTGTTTTTT. Translation: CASSLVSLAGVGNTGELFF. V is TRBV5-6 and J is TRBJ2-2; TRBD2 agrees at 10 bases. Germline V CDR1 and CDR2: SGHDT, YYEEEE. With V trimmed by 0 bases and J by 1 base, 9 bases remained unmatched. The CDR3 runs 19 residues.

The chain couples TRBV5-4 to TRBJ2-5; 13 nucleotides line up with TRBD2. The J call may not be correct, given that the DNA end is closer to TRBJ2-7. CDR3 length: 15 amino acids. Per the germline V gene, CDR1 is SGHNT and CDR2 is YYREEE (reference sequence). CDR3 region: CASSPGTSGVYEQYF. CDR3 DNA: TGTGCCAGCAGTCCCGGGACTAGCGGGGTCTACGAGCAGTACTTC.

The rearrangement uses TRBV28 and TRBJ1-4, with 8 bases lining up with TRBD1. The CDR3 covers 15 residues. Germline values: CDR1 MDHEN, CDR2 SYDVKM. The V and J ends lost 3 bases and 7 bases, in that order; junction bases with no gene match: 7. The CDR3, as DNA: TGTGCCAGCAGTTTCCCGCCCGGGACAGGTGAAAAACTGTTTTTT. This sequence encodes CASSFPPGTGEKLFF.

The table lists this clone with a count of one. The chain links TRBV2 to TRBJ2-2; the D is unclear. V lost 7 bases, J lost 1 base, and 4 bases lay in between. The germline V gene has CDR1 SNHLY and CDR2 FYNNEI. CDR3 length equals 12 residues. CDR3 in amino acids: CASKENTGELFF. The CDR3 nucleotides are TGTGCCAGCAAGGAGAACACCGGGGAGCTGTTTTTT.

The count of this clone is one. The chain uses TRBV7-2 and TRBJ1-3; D unclear. Trimming removed 0 bases from V and 0 bases from J, with 0 bases in between. Germline V gene sequence: CDR1 SGHTA, CDR2 FQGNSA. The length of the CDR3 is 13 residues. CDR3 in amino acids: CASSLASGNTIYF. The CDR3 nucleotides are TGTGCCAGCAGCTTAGCCTCTGGAAACACCATATATTTT.

The chain couples TRBV7-8 to TRBJ1-5; no clear D. CDR3 size: 12 residues. The V end was cut by 1 base, the J end by 6 bases, with 4 bases between. The germline gives CDR1 SGHVS, CDR2 FQNEAQ. The CDR3 sequence is CASSLEVQPQHF. Written as DNA, the CDR3 is TGTGCCAGCAGCTTAGAGGTTCAGCCCCAGCATTTT.

The chain employs TRBV27 and TRBJ1-1; D is possibly TRBD1 (6 bases). In germline, CDR1 is MNHEY, CDR2 SMNVEV (reference sequence). The CDR3 is made up of 13 amino acids. Deletions cut 4 bases from V and 6 bases from J, with 12 bases between. CDR3 DNA: TGTGCCAGCAGTTCCCCAGGGGACCCTGAAGCTTTCTTT. Its translation is CASSSPGDPEAFF.

The chain recombines TRBV13 with TRBJ2-5; no definite D call. Per the germline V gene, CDR1 is PRHDT and CDR2 is FYEKMQ (reference sequence). This CDR3 has 15 residues. Trimming shortened V by 0 bases and J by 7 bases, and 15 bases separated the two germline ends. This CDR3 reads CASSLGMAAKGTQYF. The CDR3 DNA is TGTGCCAGCAGCTTAGGAATGGCAGCCAAAGGGACCCAGTACTTC.

This clone was detected once. This sequence joins TRBV5-1 and TRBJ1-2; D is perhaps TRBD1 (6 bases). The CDR3 is 14 residues long. In germline, CDR1 is SGHRS, CDR2 YFSETQ. Trimming removed 0 bases at V and 1 base at J, with 7 bases between. Here the CDR3 reads CASSLGDNNYGYTF. As DNA, the CDR3 is TGCGCCAGCAGCTTGGGGGACAATAACTATGGCTACACCTTC. Combining the CDR3 with reference TRBV5-1 and TRBJ1-2 gives the whole variable domain KAGVTQTPRYLIKTRGQQVTLSCSPISGHRSVSWYQQTPGQGLQFLFEYFSETQRNKGNFPGRFSGRQFSNSRSEMNVSTLELGDSALYLCASSLGDNNYGYTFGSGTRLTVV.

The CDR3 here is CAWSTRVLWDTQYF. CDR3 nucleotides: TGTGCCTGGAGTACACGGGTACTTTGGGATACGCAGTATTTT. The V gene is TRBV30, the J gene TRBJ2-3; D uncertain. The CDR3 spans 14 residues. Germline V gene data show CDR1 as GTSNPN and CDR2 as SVGIG (reference sequence). Trimming took off 2 bases at V and 6 bases at J, with 15 bases between the two ends.